This T cell receptor (beta chain) emerged from a study of radiation and T cells in renal cell carcinoma. Study results and limitations: Irradiated tumors had higher TCR clonality than control tumors. Dominant CDR3 motifs were more common in irradiated tumors than controls.

As to treatment: treatment-naive control, cytoreductive nephrectomy. The patient's renal cell carcinoma had clear cell pathology. This clone was detected only a few times. Its specificity is not known. Profiled with immunoSEQ multiplex PCR; TCRdb holds only in-frame clones, not every one. The table includes about 8,900 clones, approximately 60% detected once. This clonotype was obtained from a man in his fifties or sixties with renal cell carcinoma. The sequences come from tumor tissue, collected from a patient whose treatment was nephrectomy without radiotherapy.

Here the CDR3 reads CASSMGQGFYNSPLHF. CDR3 coding DNA: TGTGCCAGCAGCATGGGACAGGGGTTCTATAATTCACCCCTCCACTTT. The chain is built from TRBV7-9 and TRBJ1-6; TRBD1 matches at 10 bases. Germline V CDR1 and CDR2: SEHNR, FQNEAQ (reference sequence). V shed 5 bases, J shed 3 bases, and the junction held 4 bases outside the gene matches. The CDR3 covers 16 residues.